This T cell receptor beta chain was observed in a study of T cells after posttransplantation cyclophosphamide (dated by TCRdb to about 2016). Study-level background: T cell repertoire reconstitution was tracked by TRB sequencing after myeloablative bone marrow transplantation in which posttransplantation cyclophosphamide was used as GVHD prophylaxis. In 3 patients, up to about 3 additional blood samples taken between 2 and 5.2 years after transplant also underwent TRB sequencing, as did pretransplant blood from 4 patients. Antigen receptor sequencing was done on samples from 35 to 45 PTCy-treated patients and from over 15 related bone marrow donors of those patients. Public TRB sequences were compared against a database of over 3,000 sequences linked to responses to pathogens, tumor antigens, self-antigens and alloantigens. Blood from all 35 or so PTCy patients who had 1-year posttransplant specimens underwent TRB sequencing. Because TRA and TRB clonality correlated tightly in roughly nine samples, the subsequent TCR analyses were limited to TRB only. Overall results and qualifications from the work: Across around 48 patients, recipient CMV seropositivity and CMV reactivation were highly associated with TRB clonality; PTCy diversity was similar to CNI/methotrexate controls. At 1-2 months, donor-recipient similarity was low but rose over the first year, and the later blood repertoires were often dominated by donor CD8+ memory clones. The TRB repertoires of T cells infiltrating skin or GI tract showed only limited overlap with the TRB repertoires of T cells in blood.

From its cysteine to its phenylalanine, the CDR3 spans 15 amino acids. The only DNA kept is the CDR3, 45 bases in frame from the first base. V is clipped by 1 base and J by 2 bases, and the sequence between their germline boundaries is 8 bases long. CDR1 and CDR2 are drawn from the germline V gene (reference sequence): SEHNR, FQNEAQ. TRB sequencing was run on genomic DNA with either the immunoSEQ assay at survey resolution or the hsTCRB kit. The published analysis was carried out like this. The immunoSEQ software was used for initial read processing, and the LymphoSeq R package was used for repertoire analyses. Clonality was computed as 1 minus normalized Shannon entropy, and a Gini coefficient was also calculated for each TRB dataset. Phenotypes of unsorted samples were inferred by mapping TRB sequences from sorted subsets of the recipient or donor onto unsorted samples of the same recipient. In its TCRdb copy, this immuneACCESS table keeps in-frame sequences only and misses some clones. Where compared with another copy, unresolved V genes explain less than half of these, and the others have no known cause. That table is the source of V, J and clone size, and D and trimming were worked out from the DNA. This sample has some 40,000 clones, none of them a singleton. The top ten constitute around 2.5% of the sample.

This clone occurred many times. No antigen is known for it. Base qualities are not provided; no much larger clone lies one nucleotide away. Related bone marrow donors provided peripheral blood samples on the day of marrow donation. Peripheral blood and bone marrow mononuclear cells were isolated by Ficoll-Hypaque density centrifugation and were cryopreserved. The V gene is TRBV7-9 and the J gene is TRBJ2-2, with the identity of the D gene unclear. The sequenced material came from PBMCs. The receptor was derived from a man between 50 and 59 years old in good health, CMV-negative, and a related stem cell transplant donor. The DNA sequence is TGTGCCAGCAGCTTAGACCCGGTCAACACCGGGGAGCTGTTTTTT. This sequence encodes CASSLDPVNTGELFF.